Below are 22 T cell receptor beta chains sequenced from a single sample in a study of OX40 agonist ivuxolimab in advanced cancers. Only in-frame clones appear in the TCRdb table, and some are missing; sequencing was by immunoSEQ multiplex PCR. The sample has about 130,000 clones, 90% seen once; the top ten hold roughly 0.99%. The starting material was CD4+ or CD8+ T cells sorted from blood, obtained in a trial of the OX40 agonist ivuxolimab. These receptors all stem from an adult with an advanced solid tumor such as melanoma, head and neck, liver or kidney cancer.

This CDR3 reads CAWRYLEGGYTF. The CDR3 DNA sequence: TGTGCCTGGAGGTACCTTGAGGGTGGCTACACCTTC. This chain uses TRBV30 with TRBJ1-2; D is ambiguous. V was shortened by 3 bases and J by 7 bases, with 12 bases between the two germline ends. Germline V gene lookup returns CDR1 GTSNPN and CDR2 SVGIG (reference sequence). The CDR3 has 12 amino acids.

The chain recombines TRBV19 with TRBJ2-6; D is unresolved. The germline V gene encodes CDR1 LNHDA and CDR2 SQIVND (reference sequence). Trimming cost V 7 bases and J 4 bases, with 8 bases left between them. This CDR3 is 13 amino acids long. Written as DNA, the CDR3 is TGTGCCAGTAAGTTCACGGGGGCCAACGTCCTGACTTTC. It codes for CASKFTGANVLTF.

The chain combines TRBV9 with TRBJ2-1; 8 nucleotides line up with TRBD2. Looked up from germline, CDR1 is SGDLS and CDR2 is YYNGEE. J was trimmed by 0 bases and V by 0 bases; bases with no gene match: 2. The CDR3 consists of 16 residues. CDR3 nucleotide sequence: TGTGCCAGCAGCGTAGCGGGAGGGAGCTCCTACAATGAGCAGTTCTTC. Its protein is CASSVAGGSSYNEQFF.

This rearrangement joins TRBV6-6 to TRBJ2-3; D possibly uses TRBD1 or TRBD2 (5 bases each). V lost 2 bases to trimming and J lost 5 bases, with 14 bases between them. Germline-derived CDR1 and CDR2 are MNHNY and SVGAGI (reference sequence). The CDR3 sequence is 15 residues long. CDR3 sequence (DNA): TGTGCCAGCAGTTACCATCTACTAGGACAAGATACGCAGTATTTT. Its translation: CASSYHLLGQDTQYF.

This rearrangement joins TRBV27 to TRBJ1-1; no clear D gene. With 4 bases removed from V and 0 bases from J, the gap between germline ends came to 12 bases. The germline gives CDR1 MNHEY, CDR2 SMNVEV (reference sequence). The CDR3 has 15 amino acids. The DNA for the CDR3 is TGTGCCAGCAGTTCCCCGCGGGCGGTGAACACTGAAGCTTTCTTT. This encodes CASSSPRAVNTEAFF.

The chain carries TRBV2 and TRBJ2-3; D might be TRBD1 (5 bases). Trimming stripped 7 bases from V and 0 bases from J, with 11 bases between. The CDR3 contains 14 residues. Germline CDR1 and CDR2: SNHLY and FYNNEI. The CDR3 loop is CASNTRASTDTQYF. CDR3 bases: TGTGCCAGCAACACCAGGGCTAGCACAGATACGCAGTATTTT.

CDR3 amino acids: CASRGRVTSNEQFF. The DNA of the CDR3 is TGTGCCAGCCGAGGTAGGGTAACCTCCAATGAGCAGTTCTTC. This chain links TRBV7-2 with TRBJ2-1; the D is unclear. The germline CDR1 and CDR2 sequences are SGHTA and FQGNSA. V dropped 8 bases and J dropped 6 bases, with 17 bases sitting between them. The CDR3 sequence is 14 residues long.

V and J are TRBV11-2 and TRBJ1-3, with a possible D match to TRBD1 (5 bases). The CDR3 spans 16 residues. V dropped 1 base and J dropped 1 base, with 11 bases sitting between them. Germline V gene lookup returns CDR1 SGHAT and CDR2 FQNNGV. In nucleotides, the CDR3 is TGTGCCAGCAGCTTAGGGGGCTCGGTGTCTGGAAACACCATATATTTT. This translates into CASSLGGSVSGNTIYF.

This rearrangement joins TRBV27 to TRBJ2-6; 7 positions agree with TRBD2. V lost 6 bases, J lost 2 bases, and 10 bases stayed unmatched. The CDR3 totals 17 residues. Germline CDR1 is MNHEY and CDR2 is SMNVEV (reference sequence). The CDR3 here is CASSSLGGKAGANVLTF. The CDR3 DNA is TGTGCCAGCAGCTCCCTCGGGGGGAAGGCTGGGGCCAACGTCCTGACTTTC.

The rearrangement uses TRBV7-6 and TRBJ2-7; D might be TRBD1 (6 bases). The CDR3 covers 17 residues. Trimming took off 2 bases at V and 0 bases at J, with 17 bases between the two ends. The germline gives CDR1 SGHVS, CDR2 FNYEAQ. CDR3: CASSLLARTDFSYEQYF. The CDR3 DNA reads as TGTGCCAGCAGCTTACTAGCTCGGACAGATTTCTCCTACGAGCAGTACTTC.

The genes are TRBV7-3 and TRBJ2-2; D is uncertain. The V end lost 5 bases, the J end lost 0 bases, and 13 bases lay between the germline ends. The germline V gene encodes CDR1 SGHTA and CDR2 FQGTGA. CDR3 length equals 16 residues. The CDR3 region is CASSLGPAANTGELFF. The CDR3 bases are TGTGCCAGCAGCCTCGGACCAGCCGCGAACACCGGGGAGCTGTTTTTT. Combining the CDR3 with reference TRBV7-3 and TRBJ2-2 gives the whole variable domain GAGVSQTPSNKVTEKGKYVELRCDPISGHTALYWYRQSLGQGPEFLIYFQGTGAADDSGLPNDRFFAVRPEGSVSTLKIQRTERGDSAVYLCASSLGPAANTGELFFGEGSRLTVL.

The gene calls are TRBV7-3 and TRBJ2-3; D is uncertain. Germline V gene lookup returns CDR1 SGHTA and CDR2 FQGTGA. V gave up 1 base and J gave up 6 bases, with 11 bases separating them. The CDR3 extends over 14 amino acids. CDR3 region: CASSLSPSWDTQYF. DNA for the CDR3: TGTGCCAGCAGCTTAAGCCCTAGTTGGGATACGCAGTATTTT. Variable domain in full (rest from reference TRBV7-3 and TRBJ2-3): GAGVSQTPSNKVTEKGKYVELRCDPISGHTALYWYRQSLGQGPEFLIYFQGTGAADDSGLPNDRFFAVRPEGSVSTLKIQRTERGDSAVYLCASSLSPSWDTQYFGPGTRLTVL.

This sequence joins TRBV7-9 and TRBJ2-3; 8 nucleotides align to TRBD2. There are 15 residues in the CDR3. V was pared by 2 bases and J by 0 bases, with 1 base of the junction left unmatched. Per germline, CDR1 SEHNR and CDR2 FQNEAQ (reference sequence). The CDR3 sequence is CASSLPSGSTDTQYF. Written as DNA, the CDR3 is TGTGCCAGCAGCTTACCTAGCGGGAGCACAGATACGCAGTATTTT.

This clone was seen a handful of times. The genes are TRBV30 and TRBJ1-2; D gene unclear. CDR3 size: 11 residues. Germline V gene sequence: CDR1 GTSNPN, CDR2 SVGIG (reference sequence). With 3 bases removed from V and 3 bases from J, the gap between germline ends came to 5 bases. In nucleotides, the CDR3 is TGTGCCTGGAGACTATACTATGGCTACACCTTC. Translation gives CAWRLYYGYTF.

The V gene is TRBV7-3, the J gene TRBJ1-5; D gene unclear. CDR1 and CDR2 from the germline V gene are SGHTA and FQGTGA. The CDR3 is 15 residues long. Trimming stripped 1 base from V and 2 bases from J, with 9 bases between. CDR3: CASSLNPAGNQPQHF. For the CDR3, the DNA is TGTGCCAGCAGCTTAAACCCCGCCGGCAATCAGCCCCAGCATTTT.

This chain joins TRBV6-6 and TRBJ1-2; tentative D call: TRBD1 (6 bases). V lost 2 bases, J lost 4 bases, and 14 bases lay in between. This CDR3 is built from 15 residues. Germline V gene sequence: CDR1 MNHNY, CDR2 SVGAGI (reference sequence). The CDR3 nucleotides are TGTGCCAGCAGTTACCCCGCGGCAGGGGCCTATGGCTACACCTTC. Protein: CASSYPAAGAYGYTF.

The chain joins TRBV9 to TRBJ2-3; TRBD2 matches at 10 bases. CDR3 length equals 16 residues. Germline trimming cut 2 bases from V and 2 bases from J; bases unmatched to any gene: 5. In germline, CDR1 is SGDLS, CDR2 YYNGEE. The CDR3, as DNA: TGTGCCAGCAGCGTTACGGGACTAGCGTCCACAGATACGCAGTATTTT. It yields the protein CASSVTGLASTDTQYF.

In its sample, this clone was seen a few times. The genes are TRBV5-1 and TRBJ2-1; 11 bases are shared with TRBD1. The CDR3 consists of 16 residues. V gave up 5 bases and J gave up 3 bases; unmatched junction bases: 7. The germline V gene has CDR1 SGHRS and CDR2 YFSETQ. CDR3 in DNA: TGCGCCAGCAGGGATAGGACAGGGGGCTTCTACAATGAGCAGTTCTTC. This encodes CASRDRTGGFYNEQFF.

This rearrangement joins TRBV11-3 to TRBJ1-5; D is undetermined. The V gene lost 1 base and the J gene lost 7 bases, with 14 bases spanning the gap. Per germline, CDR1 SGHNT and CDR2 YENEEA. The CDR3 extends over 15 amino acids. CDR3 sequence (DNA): TGTGCCAGCAGCTTAGGAGGCGGGTCGGGCCAGCCCCAGCATTTT. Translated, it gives CASSLGGGSGQPQHF.

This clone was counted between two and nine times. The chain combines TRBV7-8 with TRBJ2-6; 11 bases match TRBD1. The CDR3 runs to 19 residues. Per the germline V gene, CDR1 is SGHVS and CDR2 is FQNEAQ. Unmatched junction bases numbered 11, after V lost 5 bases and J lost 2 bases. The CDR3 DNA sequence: TGTGCCAGCAGCCCAACAAGGACAGGGGGCTTCACTGGGGCCAACGTCCTGACTTTC. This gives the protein CASSPTRTGGFTGANVLTF.

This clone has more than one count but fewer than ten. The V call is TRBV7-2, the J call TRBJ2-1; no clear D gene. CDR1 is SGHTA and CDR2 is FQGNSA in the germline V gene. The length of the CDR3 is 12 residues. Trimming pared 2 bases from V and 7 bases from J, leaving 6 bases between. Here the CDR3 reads CASSLRPNEQFF. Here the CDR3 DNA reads TGTGCCAGCAGCTTACGGCCAAATGAGCAGTTCTTC.

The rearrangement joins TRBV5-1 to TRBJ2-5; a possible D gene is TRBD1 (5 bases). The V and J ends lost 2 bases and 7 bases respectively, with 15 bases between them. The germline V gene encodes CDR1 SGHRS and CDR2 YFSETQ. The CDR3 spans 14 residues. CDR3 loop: CASSFDSEDGTQYF. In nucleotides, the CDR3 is TGCGCCAGCAGCTTTGACAGCGAAGACGGGACCCAGTACTTC.